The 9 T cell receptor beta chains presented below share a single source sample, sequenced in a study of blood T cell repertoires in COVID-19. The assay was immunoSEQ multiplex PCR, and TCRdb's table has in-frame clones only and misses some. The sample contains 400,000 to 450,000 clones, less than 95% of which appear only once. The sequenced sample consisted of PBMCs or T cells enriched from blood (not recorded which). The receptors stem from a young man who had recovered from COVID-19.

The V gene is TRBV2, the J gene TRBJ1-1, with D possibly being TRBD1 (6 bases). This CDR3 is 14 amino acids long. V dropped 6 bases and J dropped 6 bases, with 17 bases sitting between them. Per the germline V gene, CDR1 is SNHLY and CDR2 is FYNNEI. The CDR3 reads CASRDTRQAAEAFF. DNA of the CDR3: TGTGCCAGCAGGGATACTCGACAGGCCGCTGAAGCTTTCTTT.

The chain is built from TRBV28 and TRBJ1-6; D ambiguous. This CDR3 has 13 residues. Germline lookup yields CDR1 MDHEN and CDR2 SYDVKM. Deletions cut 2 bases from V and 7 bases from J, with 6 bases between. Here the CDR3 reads CASSLGRNSPLHF. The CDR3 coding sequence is TGTGCCAGCAGTTTAGGCAGAAATTCACCCCTCCACTTT.

The CDR3, as DNA: TGTGCCAGCAGTTCCGGGACAGGGTACTACGAGCAGTACTTC. The encoded protein is CASSSGTGYYEQYF. The chain couples TRBV27 to TRBJ2-7; 9 nucleotides match TRBD1. The CDR3 has 14 residues. Germline V CDR1 and CDR2: MNHEY, SMNVEV (reference sequence). V trimming: 4 bases; J trimming: 3 bases; junction bases outside the gene matches: 4.

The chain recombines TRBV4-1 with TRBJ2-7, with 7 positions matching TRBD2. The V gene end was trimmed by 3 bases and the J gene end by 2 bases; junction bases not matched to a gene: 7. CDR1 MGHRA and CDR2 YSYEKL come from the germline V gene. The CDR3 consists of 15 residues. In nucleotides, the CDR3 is TGCGCCAGCAGCCAGAACGCAGGGACTACCTACGAGCAGTACTTC. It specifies CASSQNAGTTYEQYF.

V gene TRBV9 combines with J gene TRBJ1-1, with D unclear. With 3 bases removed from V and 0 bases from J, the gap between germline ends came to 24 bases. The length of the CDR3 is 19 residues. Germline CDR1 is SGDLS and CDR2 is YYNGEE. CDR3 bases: TGTGCCAGCAGCGCTACCAGGTCCCAAAACAACAACATGAACACTGAAGCTTTCTTT. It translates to CASSATRSQNNNMNTEAFF.

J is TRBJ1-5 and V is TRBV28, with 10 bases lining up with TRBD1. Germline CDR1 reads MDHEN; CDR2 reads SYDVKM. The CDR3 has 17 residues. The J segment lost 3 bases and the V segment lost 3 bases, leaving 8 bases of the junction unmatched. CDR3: CASSFLDRGLVNQPQHF. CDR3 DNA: TGTGCCAGCAGTTTCTTAGACAGGGGGCTGGTCAATCAGCCCCAGCATTTT. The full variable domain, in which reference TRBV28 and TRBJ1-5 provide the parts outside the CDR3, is DVKVTQSSRYLVKRTGEKVFLECVQDMDHENMFWYRQDPGLGLRLIYFSYDVKMKEKGDIPEGYSVSREKKERFSLILESASTNQTSMYLCASSFLDRGLVNQPQHFGDGTRLSIL.

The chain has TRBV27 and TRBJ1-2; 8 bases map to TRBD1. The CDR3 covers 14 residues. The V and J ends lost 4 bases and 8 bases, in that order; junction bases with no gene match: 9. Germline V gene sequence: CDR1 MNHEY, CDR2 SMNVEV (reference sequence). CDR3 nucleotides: TGTGCCAGCAGTTCCTCGGACAGGGTGTACGGCTACACCTTC. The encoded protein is CASSSSDRVYGYTF.

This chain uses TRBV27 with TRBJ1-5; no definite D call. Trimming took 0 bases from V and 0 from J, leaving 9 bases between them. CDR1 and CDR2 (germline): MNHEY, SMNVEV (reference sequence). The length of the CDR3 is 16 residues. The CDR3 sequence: CASSLSYQNSNQPQHF. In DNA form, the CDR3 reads TGTGCCAGCAGTTTATCGTACCAGAATAGCAATCAGCCCCAGCATTTT.

The CDR3, as DNA: TGTGCCAGCAGTAACGGGAACCCCACAACTAATGAAAAACTGTTTTTT. This translates into CASSNGNPTTNEKLFF. The chain is built from TRBV2 and TRBJ1-4; D is unresolved. V lost 5 bases and J 0 bases, leaving 13 bases between the germline ends. CDR3 length: 16 residues. Germline CDR1 reads SNHLY; CDR2 reads FYNNEI.